Listed below are T cell receptor beta chains from one sample, sequenced in a study of blood T cell repertoires in COVID-19. Using immunoSEQ multiplex PCR, the repertoire was profiled, and TCRdb retains in-frame clones only, with some absent. This sample yields 200,000 to 300,000 clones, of which 84% are seen a single time; about 2.3% belongs to the top ten. The sample taken for sequencing was peripheral blood. These receptors originate from a man aged 35-49 years who had recovered from COVID-19. The CDR3 runs from the conserved cysteine through the conserved F or W. D genes are given only for firm matches. Size values are once, few and many counts, or a class for expanded clones, and some rows have none.

>once|TRBJ2-1|.|TRBV9
TGTGCCAGCAGCGAATCCCAAGGTCCAGGGAATGAGCAGTTCTTC
CASSESQGPGNEQFF
>.|TRBJ1-4|TRBD1|TRBV19
TGTGCCAGCCCGGCCCCAGGGGGTGAAAAACTGTTTTTT
CASPAPGGEKLFF
>few|TRBJ1-5|TRBD1|TRBV12-5
TGTGCTAGTGGTCCCGGACAGGCCACCTCCTATCAGCCCCAGCATTTT
CASGPGQATSYQPQHF
>.|TRBJ2-1|.|TRBV10-3
TGTGCCATCAGTGAGATTAGCCCCGGTGAGCAGTTCTTC
CAISEISPGEQFF
>once|TRBJ2-1|TRBD2|TRBV24-1
TGTGCCACCAGTGACCCTAGCGGGGATCATTACAATGAGCAGTTCTTC
CATSDPSGDHYNEQFF
>.|TRBJ2-1|.|TRBV12-3/TRBV12-4
TGTGCCAGCAGCCAACTCTACAATGAGCAGTTCTTC
CASSQLYNEQFF
>.|TRBJ2-3|TRBD2|TRBV7-9
TGTGCCAGCAGCTTTCGACTAGCGGGGGTAGATACGCAGTATTTT
CASSFRLAGVDTQYF
>.|TRBJ2-7|.|TRBV7-2
TGTGCCAGCAGCATTTCACGGGACAATTCCTACGAGCAGTACTTC
CASSISRDNSYEQYF
>.|TRBJ1-2|.|TRBV19
TGTGCCAGTAGTATAATGCCCGGACTGTCCCAATATGGCTACACCTTC
CASSIMPGLSQYGYTF
>.|TRBJ2-1|TRBD1|TRBV7-2
TGTGCCAGCAGCTTCGGGACAGGGGATGAGCAGTTCTTC
CASSFGTGDEQFF
>.|TRBJ2-1|TRBD2|TRBV30
TGTGCCTGGAGTGACTGGGGAGGGCCTATCAATGAGCAGTTCTTC
CAWSDWGGPINEQFF
>.|TRBJ2-1|TRBD2|TRBV5-1
TGCGCCAGCAGCCTAAGACTAGCGGGGGGCCTGCTGAACTCCTACAATGAGCAGTTCTTC
CASSLRLAGGLLNSYNEQFF
>once|TRBJ1-6|TRBD1|TRBV6-2/TRBV6-3
TGTGCCAGCAGTACGGGACAGGGTAATTCACCCCTCCACTTT
CASSTGQGNSPLHF
>.|TRBJ1-6|.|TRBV3-1/TRBV3-2
TGTGCCAGCAGCCAAGTCGAGAGGGGGGGCAGAACCTATAATTCACCCCTCCACTTT
CASSQVERGGRTYNSPLHF
>once|TRBJ2-7|TRBD1|TRBV7-2
TGTGCCAGCAGCCCGATGACCGGGACAGGGGTGTACGAGCAGTACTTC
CASSPMTGTGVYEQYF
>.|TRBJ1-1|.|TRBV5-5
TGTGCCAGCAGCTTGTTAGGGGTAAAGGCCACTGAAGCTTTCTTT
CASSLLGVKATEAFF
>few|TRBJ1-6|.|TRBV4-3
TGCGCCAGCAGCCTCCTACAGGGTTCGGGATCACCCCTCCACTTT
CASSLLQGSGSPLHF
>.|TRBJ1-2|TRBD1|TRBV28
TGTGCCAGCAGTTTATCGGGACAGCACTATGGCTACACCTTC
CASSLSGQHYGYTF
>.|TRBJ2-5|TRBD2|TRBV7-2
TGTGCCAGCAGCACCCGACTAGCGGGGGAGGAGACCCAGTACTTC
CASSTRLAGEETQYF
>.|TRBJ2-5|TRBD1|TRBV18
TGTGCCAGCTCCCGGACAGGGGCAAGGGATTTGAAGCTGGACTTC
CASSRTGARDLKLDF
>few|TRBJ1-3|TRBD1|TRBV30
TGTGCCTGGACGGGGATCCATCAGGGGGCTTATTTT
CAWTGIHQGAYF
>.|TRBJ2-7|TRBD2|TRBV7-2
TGTGCCAGCAGCTTAGAAGGCGGGGGGGCCTACGAGCAGTACTTC
CASSLEGGGAYEQYF
>few|TRBJ1-1|.|TRBV5-1
TGCGCCAGCAGCTTGATCCCAGAGGGCGGAGGCACTGAAGCTTTCTTT
CASSLIPEGGGTEAFF
>once|TRBJ2-1|.|TRBV6-2/TRBV6-3
TGTGCCAGCAGTTACTGGCTAGAGGGCAATGAGCAGTTCTTC
CASSYWLEGNEQFF
>.|TRBJ1-2|TRBD1|TRBV30
TGTGCCTGGGCCTTCGGGGGACAGGGATATGGCTACACCTTC
CAWAFGGQGYGYTF
>.|TRBJ2-1|TRBD1|TRBV5-4
TGTGCCAGCAGCTCCGGGACAGGGGAAAACTACAATGAGCAGTTCTTC
CASSSGTGENYNEQFF
>.|TRBJ2-2|.|TRBV5-1
TGCGCCAGCAGCGCCGGGACATCAACCGGGGAGCTGTTTTTT
CASSAGTSTGELFF
>.|TRBJ1-1|.|TRBV30
TGTGCCTGGAGTGCCGGGTCTGAAGCTTTCTTT
CAWSAGSEAFF